The 15 T cell receptor beta chains listed next were all sequenced from one sample in a study of CD8 T cells in ankylosing spondylitis. A single record per CDR3 protein comes from TCRdb applying MiXCR to the 5' RACE reads. The profile shows about 150,000 distinct CDR3 sequences, about 42% of them singletons. The sequencing sample was made of synovial fluid, either unsorted or a sorted T cell fraction (not recorded which). The origin of the receptors is a male donor with ankylosing spondylitis.

This clonotype was seen a few times. V is TRBV12-3 or TRBV12-4 and J is TRBJ1-3; D may be TRBD1 (5 bases). The germline V and J ends were trimmed by 6 bases and 0 bases, with 12 bases remaining between them. This CDR3 spans 15 amino acids. The CDR3 loop is CASSERQFSGNTIYF. The CDR3 DNA reads as TGTGCCAGCAGCGAACGACAGTTCTCTGGAAACACCATATATTTT.

This sequence joins TRBV19 and TRBJ1-4; D is undetermined. There are 14 residues in the CDR3. V lost 5 bases and J lost 6, with 13 bases in between. Germline V gene data show CDR1 as LNHDA and CDR2 as SQIVND (reference sequence). The CDR3 nucleotides are TGTGCCAGTAGTTGGGCAATTCCCTATGAAAAACTGTTTTTT. This encodes CASSWAIPYEKLFF.

V is TRBV2 and J is TRBJ1-3, with 7 bases lining up with TRBD1. The CDR3 spans 14 residues. Germline V gene sequence: CDR1 SNHLY, CDR2 FYNNEI. V gave up 3 bases and J gave up 4 bases; unmatched junction bases: 3. The CDR3 here is CASSEPGQGNTIYF. The CDR3 nucleotides read TGTGCCAGCAGTGAGCCGGGACAGGGAAACACCATATATTTT.

The J gene is TRBJ2-2, the V gene TRBV12-3 or TRBV12-4, with D possibly TRBD1 on 6 matching bases. This CDR3 contains 14 residues. V lost 5 bases, J lost 8 bases, and 15 bases lay in between. CDR3 residues: CASSVDSSGGELFF. The CDR3, as DNA: TGTGCCAGCAGTGTGGACAGCTCAGGGGGGGAGCTGTTTTTT.

J is TRBJ2-1 and V is TRBV19; 7 nucleotides line up with TRBD1. There are 14 residues in the CDR3. Germline assignment: CDR1 LNHDA and CDR2 SQIVND (reference sequence). V dropped 6 bases and J dropped 2; count of bases not matched to a gene: 4. Written as DNA, the CDR3 is TGTGCCAGTAGCAAACAGGGGCCCTACAATGAGCAGTTCTTC. This sequence encodes CASSKQGPYNEQFF.

This clonotype has just a few counts. The rearrangement links TRBV4-1 to TRBJ2-3, with D perhaps TRBD1 or TRBD2 (5 bases each). The V gene's germline CDR1 is MGHRA and CDR2 YSYEKL. The CDR3 extends over 12 amino acids. The germline V and J ends were trimmed by 4 bases and 6 bases, with 8 bases remaining between them. The CDR3 nucleotides are TGCGCCAGCAGCCGGGGGTGGGATACGCAGTATTTT. Residues: CASSRGWDTQYF.

This clonotype has only one observation. The rearrangement links TRBV20-1 to TRBJ1-2, with 10 bases matching TRBD1. The V gene end was trimmed by 2 bases and the J gene end by 4 bases; junction bases not matched to a gene: 13. CDR3 size: 17 residues. Germline V gene sequence: CDR1 DFQATT, CDR2 SNEGSKA (reference sequence). The CDR3 spells CSARIKTGGASAYGYTF. The CDR3 DNA reads as TGCAGTGCTAGAATTAAGACAGGGGGCGCCTCGGCCTATGGCTACACCTTC.

V usage is TRBV5-6 and J usage is TRBJ1-5, with 10 bases fitting TRBD1. CDR3 size: 16 residues. V lost 0 bases and J lost 6; bases outside the gene matches: 6. Germline loops: CDR1 SGHDT, CDR2 YYEEEE. The CDR3 loop is CASSLGRQGAGQPQHF. The DNA of the CDR3 is TGTGCCAGCAGCTTGGGGAGACAGGGGGCGGGTCAGCCCCAGCATTTT.

As concerns this clonotype: The junction departs from germline at one end; a sequencing error may be responsible. The gene calls are TRBV6-1 and TRBJ2-2, with D perhaps TRBD2 (5 bases). The CDR3 consists of 14 residues. Germline loops: CDR1 MNHNS, CDR2 SASEGT. CDR3 sequence reads: CASSEVSYTGELLF. CDR3 DNA: TGTGCCAGCAGTGAAGTGTCATACACCGGGGAGCTGCTTTTT.

This clonotype was counted at least ten times. This sequence joins TRBV7-9 and TRBJ2-1, with unresolved D. The CDR3 has 12 residues. In germline, CDR1 is SEHNR, CDR2 FQNEAQ (reference sequence). Trimming pared 4 bases from V and 7 bases from J, leaving 8 bases between. Here the CDR3 DNA reads TGTGCCAGCAGCTCTCAACCAAATGAGCAGTTCTTC. Translated, it gives CASSSQPNEQFF.

This clonotype was counted at least ten times. The chain links TRBV5-1 to TRBJ2-1; 7 nucleotides line up with TRBD2. V lost 4 bases, J lost 6 bases, and 13 bases stayed unmatched. This CDR3 spans 16 amino acids. Germline CDR1 and CDR2: SGHRS and YFSETQ. The DNA for the CDR3 is TGCGCCAGCAGCCCTTGGGGGACTACGCCCCCCAATGAGCAGTTCTTC. Translating gives CASSPWGTTPPNEQFF.

This clonotype showed up just a few times. Here the CDR3 DNA reads TGTGCCAGCTCACCGCAGGGGGTTCATGGCGGCTACGAGCAGTACTTC. It specifies CASSPQGVHGGYEQYF. The gene calls are TRBV18 and TRBJ2-7, with 7 bases lining up with TRBD1. The CDR3 covers 16 residues. J gave up 3 bases and V 3 bases, and 11 bases lay outside the gene matches. The germline V gene has CDR1 KGHSH and CDR2 LQKENI.

This clonotype has a count of ten or more. The J gene is TRBJ2-3, the V gene TRBV2, with D unresolved. V was trimmed by 1 base and J by 1 base, leaving 12 bases between them. There are 16 residues in the CDR3. Germline CDR1 and CDR2: SNHLY and FYNNEI. In DNA, the CDR3 is TGTGCCAGCAGTGAAGTGGTACTACCGGGCACAGATACGCAGTATTTT. Protein sequence: CASSEVVLPGTDTQYF.

The table lists this clonotype with a count of one. The genes are TRBV5-1 and TRBJ2-3; D may be TRBD1 (5 bases). Looked up from germline, CDR1 is SGHRS and CDR2 is YFSETQ. Trimming shortened V by 0 bases and J by 0 bases, and 11 bases separated the two germline ends. The CDR3 has 16 residues. CDR3 region: CASSLDRTRSTDTQYF. Written as DNA, the CDR3 is TGCGCCAGCAGCTTGGACCGGACACGGAGCACAGATACGCAGTATTTT.

The V gene is TRBV7-8, the J gene TRBJ1-2; D uncertain. The CDR3 loop spans 14 amino acids. V was pared by 0 bases and J by 2 bases, with 7 bases between. CDR1 is SGHVS and CDR2 is FQNEAQ in the germline V gene. The CDR3 DNA follows: TGTGCCAGCAGCTTAGCGCGTGGAAACTATGGCTACACCTTC. This gives the protein CASSLARGNYGYTF. Together with reference TRBV7-8 and TRBJ1-2, the CDR3 gives the full variable domain: GAGVSQSPRYKVAKRGQDVALRCDPISGHVSLFWYQQALGQGPEFLTYFQNEAQLDKSGLPSDRFFAERPEGSVSTLKIQRTQQEDSAVYLCASSLARGNYGYTFGSGTRLTVV.